These 8 T cell receptor beta chains share one sample of origin, sequenced in a study of regulatory T cells in long-lasting Graves disease. As for time point: persistent/refractory GD, antithyroid drugs over 5 years with positive TRAb. PBMC RNA was the source of the TCR library. HTBI primers from iRepertoire and Arm-PCR of CDR3 regions yielded the TCR beta libraries. TCRdb re-analysed the multiplex PCR reads in MiXCR, keeping a single row per CDR3 protein. The sample lists 420,000 or so distinct CDR3 sequences, 23% occurring once. Source: peripheral blood mononuclear cells (PBMCs), taken when the disease was refractory, from a patient treated with antithyroid drugs. The receptors were gathered from a female donor with Graves disease.

This clonotype has only a few counts. CDR3 region: CASRGGLDGETQYF. CDR3 coding DNA: TGTGCCAGCAGGGGAGGCCTGGACGGAGAGACCCAGTACTTC. This chain links TRBV9 with TRBJ2-5; the D gene is possibly TRBD2 (6 bases). Between the trimmed V and J ends, which lost 5 bases and 4 bases, there was a span of 15 bases. The V gene's germline CDR1 is SGDLS and CDR2 YYNGEE. The CDR3 is 14 residues long. The complete variable domain, with remaining parts taken from reference TRBV9 and TRBJ2-5, reads DSGVTQTPKHLITATGQRVTLRCSPRSGDLSVYWYQQSLDQGLQFLIQYYNGEERAKGNILERFSAQQFPDLHSELNLSSLELGDSALYFCASRGGLDGETQYFGPGTRLLVL.

In this sample, this clonotype turned up many times. The chain has TRBV12-3 or TRBV12-4 and TRBJ2-2; D remains unclear. Trimming took off 3 bases at V and 1 base at J, with 9 bases between the two ends. The CDR3 length is 15 residues. The CDR3 DNA follows: TGTGCCAGCAGTTTGGGCCTACGGAACACCGGGGAGCTGTTTTTT. It translates to CASSLGLRNTGELFF.

This sequence joins TRBV20-1 and TRBJ2-5; maybe TRBD1 (5 bases). Per germline, CDR1 DFQATT and CDR2 SNEGSKA (reference sequence). This CDR3 contains 14 residues. The V gene lost 6 bases and the J gene lost 0 bases, with 14 bases spanning the gap. The CDR3 is CSAGDLGHQETQYF. CDR3 bases: TGCAGTGCAGGTGACTTGGGGCACCAAGAGACCCAGTACTTC.

This clonotype was observed many times. The chain uses TRBV10-3 and TRBJ1-1; the D gene is possibly TRBD1 (6 bases). This CDR3 has 12 residues. Deletions cut 6 bases from V and 8 bases from J, with 13 bases between. Germline V gene lookup returns CDR1 ENHRY and CDR2 SYGVKD. CDR3 sequence: CAISNRDLEAFF. The CDR3 coding sequence is TGTGCCATCAGCAACAGGGACTTGGAAGCTTTCTTT.

As concerns this clonotype: A much larger clonotype is one base distant, so this may be a read error. V gene TRBV7-2 combines with J gene TRBJ1-2; no reliable D call. CDR1 SGHTA and CDR2 FQGNSA come from the germline V gene. This CDR3 comprises 13 residues. Between the trimmed V and J ends, which lost 2 bases and 4 bases, there was a span of 8 bases. Written as DNA, the CDR3 is TGTGCCAGCAGCTTACGTAGAGGCTATGGCTACACCTTC. Translating it yields CASSLRRGYGYTF.

At least ten counts were recorded for this clonotype. The chain combines TRBV10-3 with TRBJ2-7, with 9 bases lining up with TRBD1. Trimming at V came to 5 bases and at J to 6 bases, leaving 5 bases not matched to a gene. There are 13 residues in the CDR3. The germline CDR1 and CDR2 sequences are ENHRY and SYGVKD. The CDR3 here is CAISPGTGLEQYF. CDR3 sequence (DNA): TGTGCCATCAGTCCCGGGACAGGGCTCGAGCAGTACTTC.

The rearrangement joins TRBV4-1 to TRBJ2-5, with no clear D. The CDR3 spans 14 residues. V was cut by 0 bases and J by 7 bases, with 12 bases left in between. In germline, CDR1 is MGHRA, CDR2 YSYEKL. In DNA form, the CDR3 reads TGCGCCAGCAGCCAAGAAGTCGGTGAAGGGACCCAGTACTTC. Encoded protein: CASSQEVGEGTQYF.

CDR3 protein: CSAREKQGGRYNSPLHF. The DNA for the CDR3 is TGCAGTGCTAGAGAGAAGCAGGGAGGCCGCTATAATTCACCCCTCCACTTT. V and J are TRBV20-1 and TRBJ1-6; tentatively, D is TRBD1 (5 bases). This CDR3 contains 17 residues. Germline CDR1 DFQATT, CDR2 SNEGSKA (reference sequence). The V end lost 0 bases, the J end lost 3 bases, and 15 bases lay between the germline ends.